The clone carrying this T cell receptor (beta chain) was found once. Its specificity is not known. A much larger clone differs from this one at a single base, so this may be a read error. Germline trimming cut 1 base from V and 7 bases from J; bases unmatched to any gene: 18. CDR1 ENHRY and CDR2 SYGVKD come from the germline V gene. CDR3 length: 19 amino acids. The data were obtained in a study of CD8 T cells in ankylosing spondylitis. Study observations and caveats: Seemingly distinctive of ankylosing spondylitis blood was a TCR beta motif formed by eight highly homologous variants.

TCRdb processed the 5' RACE reads anew with MiXCR; each CDR3 protein has one entry. This sample yields approximately 220,000 distinct CDR3 sequences, of which roughly 25% are seen a single time; more than 6.5% belongs to the top ten. The chain couples TRBV10-3 to TRBJ2-5; 10 bases match TRBD2. Sequencing used blood, either unsorted or a sorted T cell fraction (not recorded which). This receptor was taken from a male donor with ankylosing spondylitis or in good health (not recorded which). CDR3 sequence: CAISEFRASSGRVGPTQYF. CDR3 DNA: TGTGCCATCAGTGAGTTCCGGGCTTCGAGCGGGAGGGTGGGCCCGACCCAGTACTTC.